The 24 T cell receptor beta chains reported below all come from one sample, sequenced in a study of spatial heterogeneity in lung cancer. As to time point: sample taken at primary tumor resection. TCRdb reprocessed the 5' RACE reads via MiXCR and lists one record per CDR3 protein. The sample includes fewer than 45,000 distinct CDR3 sequences, under 8% of them seen just once. Sequencing was performed on PBMCs, taken at surgery. All receptors come from a female donor with early-stage non-small cell lung cancer.

The rearrangement uses TRBV5-4 and TRBJ2-5, with unresolved D. CDR3 length equals 13 residues. Germline CDR1 and CDR2: SGHNT and YYREEE (reference sequence). Trimming took off 0 bases at V and 6 bases at J, with 9 bases between the two ends. The CDR3: CASSLGAAQTQYF. The DNA of the CDR3 is TGTGCCAGCAGCTTGGGGGCCGCGCAGACCCAGTACTTC.

This clonotype was recorded at least ten times. The gene calls are TRBV11-2 and TRBJ1-2; D not resolved. This CDR3 region has 16 residues. Germline CDR1 is SGHAT and CDR2 is FQNNGV. Deletions cut 1 base from V and 3 bases from J, with 15 bases between. The CDR3 loop reads CASSLGRQRPYYGYTF. For the CDR3, the DNA is TGTGCCAGCAGCTTAGGCCGACAACGACCCTACTATGGCTACACCTTC.

Only a few counts were recorded for this clonotype. The V gene is TRBV7-2, the J gene TRBJ1-4; 9 bases line up with TRBD1. CDR1 and CDR2 from the germline V gene are SGHTA and FQGNSA. V shed 2 bases, J shed 5 bases, and the junction held 3 bases outside the gene matches. The CDR3 loop spans 15 amino acids. CDR3 amino acids: CASSLYRGQNEKLFF. The CDR3 DNA reads as TGTGCCAGCAGCTTATACAGGGGGCAGAATGAAAAACTGTTTTTT.

This clonotype was seen more than once but under ten times. The chain employs TRBV6-1 and TRBJ2-7; 10 bases are shared with TRBD2. V was clipped by 9 bases and J by 3 bases; unmatched bases: 8. Germline V CDR1 and CDR2: MNHNS, SASEGT. The CDR3 contains 14 residues. CDR3 residues: CARSGLAVYYEQYF. Written as DNA, the CDR3 is TGTGCCAGGAGCGGACTAGCGGTCTACTACGAGCAGTACTTC.

This clonotype was seen at least ten times. The CDR3 reads CASSVMYGGEQFF. The CDR3 DNA follows: TGTGCCAGCAGCGTAATGTATGGGGGTGAGCAGTTCTTC. V gene TRBV9 combines with J gene TRBJ2-1, with D perhaps assigned TRBD1 or TRBD2 (5 bases each). The CDR3 has 13 residues. CDR1 and CDR2 (germline): SGDLS, YYNGEE. V lost 1 base to trimming and J lost 9 bases, with 11 bases between them.

The chain recombines TRBV20-1 with TRBJ2-3, with D tentatively TRBD1 or TRBD2 (5 bases each). The CDR3 has 15 residues. Germline V gene data show CDR1 as DFQATT and CDR2 as SNEGSKA (reference sequence). The V end lost 3 bases, the J end lost 1 base, and 14 bases lay between the germline ends. The CDR3 DNA reads TGCAGTGCTAGCGGGCGGCGAGGGGGCACAGATACGCAGTATTTT. This gives the protein CSASGRRGGTDTQYF.

This clonotype came up many times. This chain uses TRBV28 with TRBJ1-6; the D is unclear. Trimming cost V 4 bases and J 8 bases, with 6 bases left between them. CDR1 is MDHEN, CDR2 SYDVKM, per germline. The CDR3 totals 12 residues. The CDR3 sequence is CASSWEYSPLHF. CDR3 nucleotide sequence: TGTGCCAGCAGTTGGGAGTATTCACCCCTCCACTTT.

This clonotype was counted at least ten times. The CDR3 DNA is TGTGCCAGCGGTGCCTACGAGCAGTACTTC. Its protein product is CASGAYEQYF. V and J are TRBV27 and TRBJ2-7; unclear D gene. Germline V gene lookup returns CDR1 MNHEY and CDR2 SMNVEV (reference sequence). Trimming removed 8 bases from V and 2 bases from J, with 4 bases in between. The CDR3 runs 10 residues.

Ten or more counts support this clonotype. V usage is TRBV28 and J usage is TRBJ2-7; D may be TRBD2 (5 bases). Trimming removed 7 bases at V and 1 base at J, with 11 bases between. Per the germline V gene, CDR1 is MDHEN and CDR2 is SYDVKM. The CDR3 is 13 residues long. As DNA, the CDR3 is TGTGCCAGCACCCTAGCCGGGTCCTACGAGCAGTACTTC. Translated, it gives CASTLAGSYEQYF. The full variable domain, with the rest looked up from reference TRBV28 and TRBJ2-7, is DVKVTQSSRYLVKRTGEKVFLECVQDMDHENMFWYRQDPGLGLRLIYFSYDVKMKEKGDIPEGYSVSREKKERFSLILESASTNQTSMYLCASTLAGSYEQYFGPGTRLTVT.

At least ten counts were recorded for this clonotype. This rearrangement joins TRBV6-6 to TRBJ2-5; TRBD1 matches 7 bases. CDR1 and CDR2 (germline): MNHNY, SVGAGI (reference sequence). The trim removed 5 bases at V and 5 bases at J, leaving 5 bases unmatched. The CDR3 runs 13 residues. The CDR3 bases are TGTGCCAGCAGTAGACAGGGAAGTGAGACCCAGTACTTC. Amino acid sequence: CASSRQGSETQYF.

This clonotype was detected many times. This chain connects TRBV10-3 to TRBJ1-2; D gene uncertain. Germline CDR1 ENHRY, CDR2 SYGVKD. V lost 4 bases to trimming and J lost 5 bases, with 14 bases between them. CDR3 length: 14 amino acids. CDR3: CAISGFWVKYGYTF. CDR3 nucleotides: TGTGCCATCAGTGGTTTTTGGGTCAAATATGGCTACACCTTC.

The CDR3 bases are TGTGCCAGCAGCTTAGATCCCAGAAATGAGCAGTTCTTC. Residues: CASSLDPRNEQFF. The genes are TRBV11-3 and TRBJ2-1; no firm D call. V dropped 0 bases and J dropped 7 bases, with 7 bases sitting between them. Germline-derived CDR1 and CDR2 are SGHNT and YENEEA. This CDR3 has 13 residues.

The table lists this clonotype with many counts. CDR3 sequence: CASSLVPGDYRTDTQYF. The CDR3 bases are TGTGCCAGCAGCTTAGTCCCAGGGGACTATAGGACAGATACGCAGTATTTT. This sequence joins TRBV7-2 and TRBJ2-3; tentative D call: TRBD2 (7 bases). V gave up 1 base and J gave up 3 bases, with 17 bases separating them. The CDR3 runs 17 residues. Germline values: CDR1 SGHTA, CDR2 FQGNSA.

This clonotype was counted many times. This rearrangement joins TRBV5-1 to TRBJ2-7; D uncertain. Per the germline V gene, CDR1 is SGHRS and CDR2 is YFSETQ. V was pared by 6 bases and J by 2 bases, with 12 bases between. The CDR3 spans 13 residues. The CDR3: CASNGDETYEQYF. CDR3 nucleotide sequence: TGCGCCAGCAACGGAGACGAGACCTACGAGCAGTACTTC. The complete variable domain, with remaining parts taken from reference TRBV5-1 and TRBJ2-7, reads KAGVTQTPRYLIKTRGQQVTLSCSPISGHRSVSWYQQTPGQGLQFLFEYFSETQRNKGNFPGRFSGRQFSNSRSEMNVSTLELGDSALYLCASNGDETYEQYFGPGTRLTVT.

This clonotype has at least ten counts. This chain links TRBV11-2 with TRBJ1-4, with D possibly matching TRBD1 (5 bases). In germline, CDR1 is SGHAT, CDR2 FQNNGV. This CDR3 spans 13 amino acids. The V gene lost 5 bases and the J gene lost 10 bases, with 14 bases spanning the gap. CDR3 nucleotides: TGTGCCAGCAGCCCCTTTGGGGCGGGAAAACTGTTTTTT. Its protein is CASSPFGAGKLFF.

This clonotype came up many times. The rearrangement joins TRBV29-1 to TRBJ1-5, with 8 bases fitting TRBD1. Unmatched junction bases numbered 0, after V lost 4 bases and J lost 4 bases. The CDR3 consists of 12 residues. Germline loops: CDR1 SQVTM, CDR2 ANQGSEA. The CDR3 sequence is CSVGTGNQPQHF. Here the CDR3 DNA reads TGCAGCGTTGGGACAGGGAATCAGCCCCAGCATTTT.

This clonotype was counted between two and nine times. The rearrangement joins TRBV30 to TRBJ1-1; 7 bases agree with TRBD1. From germline, CDR1 is GTSNPN and CDR2 SVGIG (reference sequence). The CDR3 loop spans 13 amino acids. Trimming removed 0 bases from V and 5 bases from J; junction bases left unmatched: 3. CDR3 coding DNA: TGTGCCTGGAGTGTACAGGGGTGGACTGAAGCTTTCTTT. Translation: CAWSVQGWTEAFF.

This clonotype was recorded at least ten times. The J gene is TRBJ1-5, the V gene TRBV6-6; D might be TRBD1 (5 bases). The CDR3 runs 17 residues. Trimming removed 0 bases from V and 0 bases from J, with 12 bases in between. Germline values: CDR1 MNHNY, CDR2 SVGAGI (reference sequence). CDR3 loop: CASSYSTWGVSNQPQHF. The CDR3 bases are TGTGCCAGCAGTTACTCGACTTGGGGGGTTAGCAATCAGCCCCAGCATTTT.

The table lists this clonotype with many counts. This chain uses TRBV20-1 with TRBJ2-1; tentatively, D is TRBD2 (5 bases). V lost 3 bases and J lost 8, with 11 bases in between. CDR1 and CDR2 from the germline V gene are DFQATT and SNEGSKA (reference sequence). CDR3 length: 12 amino acids. The CDR3: CSARTLEDEQFF. Written as DNA, the CDR3 is TGCAGTGCTAGGACTCTGGAGGATGAGCAGTTCTTC.

This clonotype was counted ten times or more. The genes are TRBV6-6 and TRBJ2-5; D possibly corresponds to TRBD2 (6 bases). Trimming pared 2 bases from V and 2 bases from J, leaving 18 bases between. Germline V gives CDR1 MNHNY, CDR2 SVGAGI (reference sequence). The CDR3 consists of 17 residues. Here the CDR3 reads CASSYTVGRGRQETQYF. In nucleotides, the CDR3 is TGTGCCAGCAGTTACACAGTAGGTCGGGGGAGGCAAGAGACCCAGTACTTC.

The V gene is TRBV2, the J gene TRBJ2-1, with 9 nucleotides matching TRBD1. Germline assignment: CDR1 SNHLY and CDR2 FYNNEI. V lost 7 bases, J lost 6 bases, and 7 bases stayed unmatched. The CDR3 loop spans 14 amino acids. CDR3 nucleotide sequence: TGTGCCAGCAAACGGGACAGGGTATTCAATGAGCAGTTCTTC. Translation gives CASKRDRVFNEQFF.

This clonotype was counted ten times or more. Mismatch with germline at one junction end may stem from a read error. The CDR3 loop is CASSLDRAQETQYF. CDR3 DNA sequence: TGTGCTAGCAGCTTGGACAGGGCCCAAGAGACCCAGTACTTC. This chain connects TRBV7-7 to TRBJ2-5; 8 bases fit TRBD1. The germline V gene has CDR1 SSHAT and CDR2 FNYEAQ (reference sequence). CDR3 length equals 14 residues.

This clonotype was picked up a small number of times. This CDR3 reads CASSLKRDLESYEQYF. The CDR3 DNA reads TGCGCCAGCAGCTTAAAGCGAGACTTGGAGAGCTACGAGCAGTACTTC. J is TRBJ2-7 and V is TRBV5-1; D is uncertain. V was shortened by 2 bases and J by 3 bases, with 18 bases between the two germline ends. This CDR3 has 16 amino acids. The V gene's germline CDR1 is SGHRS and CDR2 YFSETQ.

This clonotype was observed at least ten times. The V gene is TRBV28, the J gene TRBJ1-6, with TRBD1 matching over 11 bases. The CDR3 is 17 residues long. From germline, CDR1 is MDHEN and CDR2 SYDVKM. V was clipped by 1 base and J by 9 bases; unmatched bases: 8. The DNA for the CDR3 is TGTGCCAGCAGTTTATTTGACGCCGGGACAGGGGGTTCACCCCTCCACTTT. Protein product: CASSLFDAGTGGSPLHF.